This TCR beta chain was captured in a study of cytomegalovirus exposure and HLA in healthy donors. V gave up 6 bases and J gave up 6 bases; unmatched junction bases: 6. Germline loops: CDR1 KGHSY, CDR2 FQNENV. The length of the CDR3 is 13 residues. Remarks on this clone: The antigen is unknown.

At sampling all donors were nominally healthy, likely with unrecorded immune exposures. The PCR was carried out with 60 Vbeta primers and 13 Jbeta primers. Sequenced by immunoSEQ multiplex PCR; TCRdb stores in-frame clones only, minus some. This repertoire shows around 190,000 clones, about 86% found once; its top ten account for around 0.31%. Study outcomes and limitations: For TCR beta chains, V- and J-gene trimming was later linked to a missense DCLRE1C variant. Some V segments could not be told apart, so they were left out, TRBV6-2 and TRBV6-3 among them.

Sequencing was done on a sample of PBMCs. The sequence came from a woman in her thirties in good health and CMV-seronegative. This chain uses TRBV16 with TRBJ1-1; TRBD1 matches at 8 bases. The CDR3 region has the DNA TGTGCCAGCAGAATCGGACAGGGCGCTGAAGCTTTCTTT. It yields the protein CASRIGQGAEAFF.